This TCR beta chain was sequenced for a study of regulatory T cells in long-lasting Graves disease. Study-level background: Those Graves' patients who were newly diagnosed had been on antithyroid drugs under 3 months. Overall study results and limits: Persistent disease favored TRBV28, TRBJ1-2 and TRBJ2-5. Persistent Graves' patients possessed reduced TCR diversity relative to recently diagnosed ones. Analysis covered peripheral blood alone, not thyroid tissue.

Assembly of TCR beta libraries relied on iRepertoire HTBI primers together with Arm-PCR of CDR3 regions. TCRdb recomputed calls from the multiplex PCR reads with MiXCR, one row per CDR3 protein. Altogether around 250,000 distinct CDR3 sequences are present, around 19% being singletons, with the ten largest covering roughly a fifth. Germline V CDR1 and CDR2: SGHTA, FQGTGA. Trimming left V 2 bases short and J 5 bases short, with 11 bases between. The CDR3 contains 14 residues. This clonotype was detected ten times or more. Its antigen is still unknown. Time point indicated: newly diagnosed GD, antithyroid drugs for less than 3 months. Following extraction of RNA from PBMCs, that RNA was used to make the TCR library.

The sequence came from a female donor with Graves disease. This rearrangement joins TRBV7-3 to TRBJ2-3; D unresolved. The sample was peripheral blood mononuclear cells (PBMCs), taken at new diagnosis, from a patient treated with antithyroid drugs. CDR3 in amino acids: CASSLLGIGDTQYF. CDR3 bases: TGTGCCAGCAGCTTATTGGGGATCGGAGATACGCAGTATTTT. The full variable domain, in which reference TRBV7-3 and TRBJ2-3 provide the parts outside the CDR3, is GAGVSQTPSNKVTEKGKYVELRCDPISGHTALYWYRQSLGQGPEFLIYFQGTGAADDSGLPNDRFFAVRPEGSVSTLKIQRTERGDSAVYLCASSLLGIGDTQYFGPGTRLTVL.